Listed here is a single T cell receptor (beta chain). Its recognized antigen is unknown. The CDR3 goes from the cysteine to the phenylalanine over 15 residues. No DNA is given. Looking up the germline V gene yields CDR1 MDHEN and CDR2 SYDVKM. An approximately 2.5 ml peripheral blood sample was drawn into PAXgene tubes per donor and stored at -80°C. Total RNA was isolated from whole blood with the PAXgene blood miRNA kit on an automated QIAcube, without T cell sorting. Peripheral blood from monozygotic twin pairs who were concordant or discordant for inflammatory bowel disease underwent deep TCRalpha and TCRbeta repertoire profiling using unique molecular barcoding. Smoking habits were recorded for all twin pairs, and individuals were classified as current, former or never smokers. To prepare the library, 5' RACE was applied. The input for every TCR library was roughly 3,300 ng of total RNA. For each sample, cDNA synthesis with SMARTScribe reverse transcriptase was split into eight separate reactions. During cDNA synthesis, unique molecular identifiers containing a 6-nucleotide sample barcode were introduced by template switching. TCRalpha and TCRbeta cDNA was amplified by two nested PCRs of around 15 and 9 cycles, with bead purification after each PCR. Before amplification, cDNA was treated with uracil DNA-glycosylase and purified using the QIAquick PCR purification kit. The second PCR was the step at which Illumina TruSeq-compatible adapters and sample-specific barcodes were added. Library quality and concentration were checked on TapeStation and Qubit, and libraries were pooled at approximately 5 ng each. Pooled libraries were sequenced on an Illumina HiSeq2500 single-index Rapid Run with 2 x 100 bp reads and custom sequencing primers. In the paper's pipeline: MiGEC version 1.2.6 was used for UMI-based consensus assembly to correct PCR and sequencing errors. V(D)J alignment, clonotype assembly and CDR3 extraction were performed with MiXCR version 2.1.1. To normalise gene usage, clonotype sharing and MAIT/NKT TCR abundance, the analysis used the top 1000, 10 000 and 20 000 clonotypes per sample. Diversity was computed as the inverse Simpson index with the vegan R package after downsampling to 27 000 UMIs. Paired Mann-Whitney U tests were applied to discordant twin pairs, and Benjamini-Hochberg correction was used for multiple testing. Reprocessed by TCRdb, the reads give a single entry per CDR3 protein sequence, without DNA. In this record, the V and J calls reflect TCRdb's handling and not the investigators' own analysis. This sample's clone table shows fewer than 550,000 distinct CDR3 sequences. The ten top clones hold around 2.3% of the sample.

The data derive from a study of monozygotic twins with inflammatory bowel disease (dated 2019 in TCRdb). Background for the entire study: In total, 28 monozygotic twin pairs made up the full study: 19 Danish pairs, all IBD-discordant, plus nine German pairs, of which four were IBD-concordant and five were IBD-discordant. Disease-associated traits were sought mainly through comparisons between IBD patients and their genetically identical healthy co-twins within discordant pairs. Each individual had, on average, about 151 000 unique TCRalpha sequences and 181 000 unique TCRbeta sequences available for analysis.

Paper-wide results and their limitations: Repertoire similarity did not differ between concordant and discordant twins, possibly due to limited statistical power. The results gave no support for a single strong signal or clonotype linked to IBD. Different T cell subtypes could not be distinguished in the analysis. Measured by the inverse Simpson index, TCRbeta repertoire diversity was lower in IBD patients than in their healthy co-twins. Compared with healthy twins, IBD patients had fewer clonotypes in common with other individuals, a difference most pronounced in patients showing signs of disease activity. Background noise and inter-individual variability may have been introduced into the repertoires by the differing immunosuppressive treatments among patients.

The sequenced material came from blood. This chain joins TRBV28 to TRBJ2-1; lacking DNA, the TRBD2 call made by TCRdb goes unchecked. This receptor was identified in a human donor with ulcerative colitis or Crohn's disease, or a healthy co-twin of an affected twin (not recorded which). The CDR3 sequence is CASSDLAGRDNEQFF.